This record covers a single T cell receptor (beta chain). Antigen: not known. The primer mix had 60 Vbeta and 13 Jbeta primers. Using immunoSEQ multiplex PCR, the repertoire was profiled, and TCRdb retains in-frame clones only, with some absent. The sample lists over 150,000 clones, roughly 87% occurring once. These data come from a study of cytomegalovirus exposure and HLA in healthy donors. Study at large: An earlier analysis found 110 million or so unique TCR beta sequences from approximately 200 million T cells. Researchers found that under 90% of some 400 genotyped donors fell within the Caucasian-associated ancestry cluster.

Study results and caveats: Data from an earlier analysis indicated that most TCR beta V segments were productive either about 90% or about 30% of the time.

V was shortened by 3 bases and J by 7 bases, with 13 bases between the two germline ends. The CDR3 spans 14 residues. Germline CDR1 is ENHRY and CDR2 is SYGVKD. The clonotype originates from a girl less than two years old in good health and CMV-seronegative. The sequenced material came from PBMCs. The V call is TRBV10-3, the J call TRBJ1-5, with D perhaps matching TRBD1 (5 bases). CDR3 protein: CAISDVRRGQPQHF. The CDR3 nucleotides are TGTGCCATCAGTGACGTCAGGCGGGGGCAGCCCCAGCATTTT.